Below, 8 T cell receptor beta chains from the same sample are listed, as sequenced in a study of cytomegalovirus exposure and HLA in healthy donors. PCR amplification relied on 60 Vbeta primers (plus 13 Jbeta primers). TCRdb's table, derived via immunoSEQ multiplex PCR, lists solely in-frame clones and lacks some. The sample includes about 130,000 clones, around four fifths of them seen just once. Sequenced: PBMCs. The receptors shown here come from a woman aged 45-60 years in good health and CMV-seropositive.

The chain joins TRBV9 to TRBJ2-1; D is unresolved. CDR1 is SGDLS and CDR2 is YYNGEE in the germline V gene. The CDR3 is 14 residues long. With 0 bases removed from V and 5 bases from J, the gap between germline ends came to 9 bases. The CDR3 sequence: CASSVGLNNNEQFF. The CDR3 DNA is TGTGCCAGCAGCGTAGGGCTCAATAACAATGAGCAGTTCTTC.

The chain is built from TRBV19 and TRBJ2-1; 11 positions agree with TRBD2. V shed 10 bases and J 5 bases; nucleotides not matched to a gene: 4. The CDR3 is made up of 13 amino acids. Germline CDR1 and CDR2: LNHDA and SQIVND (reference sequence). CDR3 in amino acids: CAIPGLADNEQFF. CDR3 coding DNA: TGTGCCATCCCGGGACTAGCGGACAATGAGCAGTTCTTC.

The chain joins TRBV5-1 to TRBJ2-1, with D unclear. V was cut by 1 base and J by 5 bases, with 13 bases left in between. Germline V gives CDR1 SGHRS, CDR2 YFSETQ. The CDR3 covers 15 residues. The CDR3: CASSLPSTYDNEQFF. In DNA, the CDR3 is TGCGCCAGCAGCTTGCCCTCTACGTATGACAATGAGCAGTTCTTC.

This clone turned up a few times. This rearrangement joins TRBV7-9 to TRBJ2-2, with a possible D match to TRBD1 (5 bases). The CDR3 runs to 14 residues. V dropped 9 bases and J dropped 0 bases, with 11 bases sitting between them. Germline lookup yields CDR1 SEHNR and CDR2 FQNEAQ (reference sequence). CDR3 sequence (DNA): TGTGCCAGTCGACAGAGCGCGAACACCGGGGAGCTGTTTTTT. It translates to CASRQSANTGELFF. Together with reference TRBV7-9 and TRBJ2-2, the CDR3 gives the full variable domain: DTGVSQNPRHKITKRGQNVTFRCDPISEHNRLYWYRQTLGQGPEFLTYFQNEAQLEKSRLLSDRFSAERPKGSFSTLEIQRTEQGDSAMYLCASRQSANTGELFFGEGSRLTVL.

This sequence joins TRBV7-9 and TRBJ2-2; no firm D call. Per the germline V gene, CDR1 is SEHNR and CDR2 is FQNEAQ (reference sequence). V gave up 10 bases and J gave up 6 bases, with 9 bases separating them. The CDR3 consists of 11 residues. CDR3 DNA sequence: TGTGCCATATACAGCCCCGGGGAGCTGTTTTTT. Protein product: CAIYSPGELFF.

The chain employs TRBV4-3 and TRBJ2-7; tentative D call: TRBD1 (6 bases). V lost 1 base and J 3 bases, leaving 25 bases between the germline ends. The length of the CDR3 is 19 residues. Germline V gene lookup returns CDR1 LGHNA and CDR2 YSLEER. The CDR3 region is CASSQGLGYHRVEGYEQYF. For the CDR3, the DNA is TGCGCCAGCAGCCAAGGACTGGGGTACCACAGGGTAGAGGGCTACGAGCAGTACTTC.

The chain combines TRBV11-1 with TRBJ1-1, with a tentative D call TRBD1 (5 bases). The V end lost 5 bases, the J end lost 5 bases, and 18 bases lay between the germline ends. This CDR3 region has 15 residues. Germline V gene data show CDR1 as SGHAT and CDR2 as FQDESV (reference sequence). Here the CDR3 DNA reads TGTGCCAGCAGCCCCCATGCGGGGCCGTATACTGAAGCTTTCTTT. Translation: CASSPHAGPYTEAFF.

This clone has only a few counts. The chain joins TRBV7-9 to TRBJ1-2, with D perhaps matching TRBD1 (6 bases). In germline, CDR1 is SEHNR, CDR2 FQNEAQ (reference sequence). CDR3 size: 15 residues. The germline V and J ends were trimmed by 1 base and 3 bases, with 12 bases remaining between them. The CDR3 nucleotides are TGTGCCAGCAGCTTAGGAAGGACAGACCACTATGGCTACACCTTC. It encodes CASSLGRTDHYGYTF.